Presented here are 18 T cell receptor beta chains from one specimen sequenced in a study of metastatic and nonmetastatic thyroid tumors. MiXCR was used by TCRdb to re-call the PCR reads. This repertoire shows tens of thousands of clones, around a sixth found once; its top ten account for around 9.9%. Before thyroid surgery, none of the patients had received any treatment. Material for sequencing was tumor tissue. The origin of the receptors is a female donor with papillary thyroid cancer or a benign thyroid nodule (not recorded which). Some clones in this sample may be carry-over from other donors' samples.

This clone was seen repeatedly, ten times or more. The chain is built from TRBV28 and TRBJ1-2; D is possibly TRBD1 (5 bases). Germline CDR1 and CDR2: MDHEN and SYDVKM. V was clipped by 2 bases and J by 1 base, with 17 bases between them. The CDR3 has 17 amino acids. The CDR3 loop reads CASSLSFGGVLNYGYTF. DNA of the CDR3: TGTGCCAGCAGTTTAAGCTTTGGAGGGGTTCTTAACTATGGCTACACCTTC.

By frequency in the sample, this clone is medium-sized. The gene calls are TRBV19 and TRBJ1-1, with a weak D call TRBD1 (5 bases). Trimming stripped 4 bases from V and 1 base from J, with 7 bases between. From germline, CDR1 is LNHDA and CDR2 SQIVND (reference sequence). The CDR3 covers 13 residues. CDR3 sequence: CASSRDWNTEAFF. The CDR3 DNA follows: TGTGCCAGTAGTAGGGACTGGAACACTGAAGCTTTCTTT.

Concerning this clone itself: It may be a read error: a sequence one base away is much more abundant. This chain connects TRBV12-5 to TRBJ2-2, with 7 bases identical to TRBD2. The CDR3 has 13 amino acids. Germline V gene lookup returns CDR1 LGHNT and CDR2 FRNRAP. Losses at the gene ends were 10 bases for V and 6 bases for J; bases not matched to a gene: 8. In DNA, the CDR3 is TGTGCTATTGGCCGGGAGGATGCCGGGGAGCTGTTTTTT. It codes for CAIGREDAGELFF.

The rearrangement joins TRBV5-1 to TRBJ1-4; 9 nucleotides line up with TRBD1. Looked up from germline, CDR1 is SGHRS and CDR2 is YFSETQ. The CDR3 sequence is 17 residues long. V lost 2 bases, J lost 5 bases, and 10 bases stayed unmatched. The CDR3 here is CASSFDTGGVTNEKLFF. The DNA of the CDR3 is TGCGCCAGCAGCTTCGACACAGGGGGCGTAACAAATGAAAAACTGTTTTTT.

This clone was counted ten times or more. The chain recombines TRBV6-1 with TRBJ2-2, with D unresolved. Germline-derived CDR1 and CDR2 are MNHNS and SASEGT. This CDR3 contains 15 residues. Trimming stripped 5 bases from V and 4 bases from J, with 14 bases between. DNA of the CDR3: TGTGCCAGCAGTCCCCTAGTCCACTCCACCGGGGAGCTGTTTTTT. Encoded protein: CASSPLVHSTGELFF.

The chain carries TRBV11-2 and TRBJ2-7, with 9 bases that match TRBD1. Per germline, CDR1 SGHAT and CDR2 FQNNGV. After removal of 8 bases from V and 6 bases from J, the junction contained 17 bases not matched to a gene. CDR3 size: 16 residues. This CDR3 is CASLLDGQGNLGEQYF. The CDR3 DNA reads as TGTGCCAGCTTACTCGACGGACAGGGGAATCTAGGCGAGCAGTACTTC.

As for this clone: A much larger clone lies one base from this, so it may be a read error. The identical CDR3 is also encoded by other nucleotide sequences in the sample. The gene calls are TRBV20-1 and TRBJ2-5; D unresolved. V shed 2 bases and J shed 5 bases, with 15 bases lying between them. Germline V CDR1 and CDR2: DFQATT, SNEGSKA (reference sequence). This CDR3 spans 14 amino acids. The CDR3 region has the DNA TGCAGTGCTAGACGAACAGCAGGAGAGGAGACCCAGTACTTC. This codes for CSARRTAGEETQYF.

In the case of this clone: An end of the junction does not agree with germline; a read error may underlie this. The chain has TRBV11-2 and TRBJ2-1; 8 bases align to TRBD2. Germline V gene data show CDR1 as SGHAT and CDR2 as FQNNGV. There are 15 residues in the CDR3. DNA of the CDR3: TGTGCCAGCAGCTTAGTGGGACTAGGGTACAGTGAGCAGTTCTTC. This sequence encodes CASSLVGLGYSEQFF.

This clone has a count of ten or more. At one end, the junction sequence differs from germline, possibly due to a read error. The sample holds other DNA sequences that translate to the same CDR3. The DNA of the CDR3 is TGTAGTGCTAGACAAGACAGGGTGCAAGAGACCCAGTACTTC. Translation gives CSARQDRVQETQYF. The V call is TRBV20-1, the J call TRBJ2-5; 7 nucleotides match TRBD1. From germline, CDR1 is DFQATT and CDR2 SNEGSKA (reference sequence). CDR3 length: 14 amino acids.

The sample holds many counts of this clone. The V gene is TRBV18, the J gene TRBJ2-7, with a tentative D call TRBD2 (6 bases). The CDR3 contains 15 residues. Germline values: CDR1 KGHSH, CDR2 LQKENI. V was pared by 0 bases and J by 6 bases, with 15 bases between. CDR3 residues: CASSPPVGGGGEQYF. The DNA of the CDR3 is TGTGCCAGCTCACCACCCGTCGGGGGAGGTGGCGAGCAGTACTTC.

The sample holds many counts of this clone. The chain has TRBV20-1 and TRBJ1-1; D perhaps matches TRBD1 (6 bases). The germline V gene has CDR1 DFQATT and CDR2 SNEGSKA (reference sequence). The CDR3 length is 13 residues. V was cut by 6 bases and J by 1 base, with 12 bases left in between. The CDR3 coding sequence is TGCAGTGCCCATGCCAGGGGGAACACTGAAGCTTTCTTT. It encodes CSAHARGNTEAFF.

The table lists this clone with many counts. This sequence joins TRBV5-1 and TRBJ2-1, with D perhaps TRBD1 (5 bases). The CDR3 sequence is 14 residues long. Looked up from germline, CDR1 is SGHRS and CDR2 is YFSETQ. Trimming removed 0 bases at V and 4 bases at J, with 8 bases between. CDR3 region: CASSLVGRYNEQFF. The CDR3 DNA reads TGCGCCAGCAGCTTGGTGGGGCGTTACAATGAGCAGTTCTTC. Complete variable domain (other parts from reference TRBV5-1 and TRBJ2-1): KAGVTQTPRYLIKTRGQQVTLSCSPISGHRSVSWYQQTPGQGLQFLFEYFSETQRNKGNFPGRFSGRQFSNSRSEMNVSTLELGDSALYLCASSLVGRYNEQFFGPGTRLTVL.

A few counts support this clone. The rearrangement links TRBV6-2 or TRBV6-3 to TRBJ1-2; D perhaps matches TRBD1 (5 bases). From germline, CDR1 is MNHEY and CDR2 SVGEGT. V gave up 8 bases and J gave up 8 bases, with 24 bases separating them. The CDR3 is 15 amino acids. CDR3 DNA sequence: TGTGCCAGCGGAGTTCCTTACAGGTCCCCCGCGGGCTACACCTTC. This translates into CASGVPYRSPAGYTF.

The chain uses TRBV11-1 and TRBJ1-5; 8 positions match TRBD1. V lost 7 bases, J lost 4 bases, and 12 bases stayed unmatched. CDR3 size: 16 residues. Per the germline V gene, CDR1 is SGHAT and CDR2 is FQDESV (reference sequence). Here the CDR3 reads CASIPAGQVKNQPQHF. DNA for the CDR3: TGTGCCAGCATCCCGGCGGGACAGGTGAAGAATCAGCCCCAGCATTTT.

This clone showed up many times. The chain combines TRBV9 with TRBJ2-5; D gene ambiguous. V was shortened by 4 bases and J by 4 bases, with 8 bases between the two germline ends. Germline CDR1 is SGDLS and CDR2 is YYNGEE. The CDR3 extends over 12 amino acids. The CDR3 nucleotides are TGTGCCAGCAGCTTTTCGGGAGAGACCCAGTACTTC. It translates to CASSFSGETQYF.

This clone was counted many times. V and J are TRBV6-1 and TRBJ2-4, with 11 bases lining up with TRBD1. J was trimmed by 6 bases and V by 5 bases; bases with no gene match: 9. Germline V gene sequence: CDR1 MNHNS, CDR2 SASEGT. This CDR3 is 16 amino acids long. The CDR3 reads CASSTLGTGGLNIQYF. The CDR3 DNA sequence: TGTGCCAGCAGTACACTCGGGACAGGGGGGTTAAACATTCAGTACTTC.

The rearrangement links TRBV24-1 to TRBJ2-1; no definite D call. The CDR3 totals 15 residues. Trimming took 5 bases from V and 4 from J, leaving 14 bases between them. Germline V gene lookup returns CDR1 KGHDR and CDR2 SFDVKD. CDR3 coding DNA: TGTGCCACCAGTGGCGGCGTATCGGAATACAATGAGCAGTTCTTC. Encoded protein: CATSGGVSEYNEQFF.

This clone was counted only a few times. A much larger clone lies one base from this, so it may be a read error. The J gene is TRBJ2-1, the V gene TRBV29-1; 13 nucleotides align to TRBD2. Per germline, CDR1 SQVTM and CDR2 ANQGSEA. The CDR3 contains 16 residues. V lost 5 bases, J lost 9 bases, and 13 bases stayed unmatched. CDR3 region: CSVLTTSGRPPCEQFF. In DNA, the CDR3 is TGCAGCGTTTTAACGACTAGCGGGAGGCCCCCGTGTGAGCAGTTCTTC.